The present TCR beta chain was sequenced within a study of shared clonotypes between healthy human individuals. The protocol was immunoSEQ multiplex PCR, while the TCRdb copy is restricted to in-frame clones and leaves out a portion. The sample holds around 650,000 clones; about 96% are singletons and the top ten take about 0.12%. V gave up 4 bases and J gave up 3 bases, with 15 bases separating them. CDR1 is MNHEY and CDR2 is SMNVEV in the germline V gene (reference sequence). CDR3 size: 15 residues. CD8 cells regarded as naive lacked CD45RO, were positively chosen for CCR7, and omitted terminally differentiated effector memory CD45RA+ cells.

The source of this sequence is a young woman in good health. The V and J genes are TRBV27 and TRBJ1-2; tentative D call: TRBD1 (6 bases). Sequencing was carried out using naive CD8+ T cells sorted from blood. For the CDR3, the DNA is TGTGCCAGCAGTTCCCCGTTACAGGGATACTATGGCTACACCTTC. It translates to CASSSPLQGYYGYTF.